This TCR beta chain comes out of a study of CD4 T cells in relation to SARS-CoV-2 and coronaviruses. Study details: The HLA restriction of the shared crossreactive spike epitopes was mapped.

The unexposed donors gave CD4+ T cells in about 2011-2018, prior to COVID-19. The cells were cultured for less than twelve days before CD4+ T cells were isolated. Cultures received half-medium IL-2 refreshes on days 3 and 7. Concerning this clone itself: Its specificity is not known.

Germline CDR1 is LNHDA and CDR2 is SQIVND (reference sequence). V lost 5 bases to trimming and J lost 4 bases, with 14 bases between them. This CDR3 has 15 amino acids. TCRdb keeps only in-frame clones here, not all; method: immunoSEQ multiplex PCR. Of around 31,000 clones listed, 60% to 80% are singletons. Study findings and constraints: No crossreactivity against non-spike viral proteins was tested here. In roughly 61% of donors, memory CD4+ clonotypes crossrecognized SARS-CoV-2 and at least one common cold coronavirus spike.

J is TRBJ2-2 and V is TRBV19, with TRBD2 as a possible D gene (6 bases). Sequenced: CD4+ T cells from PBMCs, cultured in vitro. The source of this sequence is a human donor in good health. DNA of the CDR3: TGTGCCAGTAGTCACCGGGCGGGGAGCACCGGGGAGCTGTTTTTT. Amino acids: CASSHRAGSTGELFF.